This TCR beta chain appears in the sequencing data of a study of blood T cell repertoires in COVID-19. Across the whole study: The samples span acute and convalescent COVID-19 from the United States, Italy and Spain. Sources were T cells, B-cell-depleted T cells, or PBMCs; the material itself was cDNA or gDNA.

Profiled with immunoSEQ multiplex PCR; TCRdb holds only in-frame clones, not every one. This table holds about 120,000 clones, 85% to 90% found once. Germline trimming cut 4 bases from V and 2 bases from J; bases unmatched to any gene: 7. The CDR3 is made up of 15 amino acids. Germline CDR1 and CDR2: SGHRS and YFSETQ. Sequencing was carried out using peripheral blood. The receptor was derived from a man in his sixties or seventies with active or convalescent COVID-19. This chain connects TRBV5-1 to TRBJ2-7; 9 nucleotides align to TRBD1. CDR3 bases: TGCGCCAGCAGCCGAGACCGGGACAGGGCCTACGAGCAGTACTTC. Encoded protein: CASSRDRDRAYEQYF.